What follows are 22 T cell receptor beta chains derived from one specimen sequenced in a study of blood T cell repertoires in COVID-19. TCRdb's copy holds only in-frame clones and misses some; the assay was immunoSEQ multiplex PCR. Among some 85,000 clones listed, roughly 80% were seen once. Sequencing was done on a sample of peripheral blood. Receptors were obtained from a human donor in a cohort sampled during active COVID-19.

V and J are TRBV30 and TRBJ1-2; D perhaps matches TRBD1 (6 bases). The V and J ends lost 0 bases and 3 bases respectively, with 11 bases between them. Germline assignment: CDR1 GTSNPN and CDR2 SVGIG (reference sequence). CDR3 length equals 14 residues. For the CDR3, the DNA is TGTGCCTGGAGTGTACCCCCAGGGGACTATGGCTACACCTTC. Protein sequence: CAWSVPPGDYGYTF.

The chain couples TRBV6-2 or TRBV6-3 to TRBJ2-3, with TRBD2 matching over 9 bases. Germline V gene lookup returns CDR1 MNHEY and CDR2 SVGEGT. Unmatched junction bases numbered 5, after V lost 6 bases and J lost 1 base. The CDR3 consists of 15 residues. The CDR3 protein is CASRPQREGTDTQYF. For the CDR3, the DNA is TGTGCCAGCAGGCCTCAGCGGGAGGGCACAGATACGCAGTATTTT.

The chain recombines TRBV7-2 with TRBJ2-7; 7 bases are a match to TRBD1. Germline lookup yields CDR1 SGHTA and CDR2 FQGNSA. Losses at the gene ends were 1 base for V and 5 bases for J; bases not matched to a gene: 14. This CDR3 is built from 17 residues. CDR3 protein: CASSLGVPQGRRNEQYF. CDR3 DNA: TGTGCCAGCAGCTTAGGGGTCCCACAGGGGAGAAGGAACGAGCAGTACTTC.

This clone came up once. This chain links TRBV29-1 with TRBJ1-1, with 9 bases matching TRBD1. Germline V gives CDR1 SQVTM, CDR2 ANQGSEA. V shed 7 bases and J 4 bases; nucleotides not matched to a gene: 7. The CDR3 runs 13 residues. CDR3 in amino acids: CSAKGQGVTEAFF. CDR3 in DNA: TGCAGCGCTAAGGGACAGGGTGTCACTGAAGCTTTCTTT.

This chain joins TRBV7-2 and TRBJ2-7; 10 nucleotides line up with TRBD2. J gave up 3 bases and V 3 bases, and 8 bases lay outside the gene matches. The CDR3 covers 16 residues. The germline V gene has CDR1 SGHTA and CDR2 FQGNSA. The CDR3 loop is CASSFAPSGSFYEQYF. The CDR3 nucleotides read TGTGCCAGCAGCTTCGCGCCTAGCGGGAGCTTCTACGAGCAGTACTTC.

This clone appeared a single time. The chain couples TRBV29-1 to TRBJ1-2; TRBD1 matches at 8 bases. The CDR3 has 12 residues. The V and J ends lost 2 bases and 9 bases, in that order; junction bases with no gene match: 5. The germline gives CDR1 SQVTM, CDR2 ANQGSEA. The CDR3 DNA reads TGCAGCGTTGAAAGGGCAGGGGGCCGCTACACCTTC. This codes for CSVERAGGRYTF.

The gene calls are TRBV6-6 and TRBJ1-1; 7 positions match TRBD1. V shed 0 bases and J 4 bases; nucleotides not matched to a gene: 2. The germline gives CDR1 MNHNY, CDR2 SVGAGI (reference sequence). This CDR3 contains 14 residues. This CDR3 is CASSYSGGGTEAFF. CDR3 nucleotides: TGTGCCAGCAGTTACTCAGGGGGCGGCACTGAAGCTTTCTTT.

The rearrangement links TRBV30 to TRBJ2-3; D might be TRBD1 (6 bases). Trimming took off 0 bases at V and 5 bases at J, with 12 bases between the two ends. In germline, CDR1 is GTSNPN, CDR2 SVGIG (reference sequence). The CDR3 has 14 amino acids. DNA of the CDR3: TGTGCCTGGAGTGTCCCCCACAGGGAAGATACGCAGTATTTT. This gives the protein CAWSVPHREDTQYF. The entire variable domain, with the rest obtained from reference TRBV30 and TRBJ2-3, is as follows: SQTIHQWPATLVQPVGSPLSLECTVEGTSNPNLYWYRQAAGRGLQLLFYSVGIGQISSEVPQNLSASRPQDRQFILSSKKLLLSDSGFYLCAWSVPHREDTQYFGPGTRLTVL.

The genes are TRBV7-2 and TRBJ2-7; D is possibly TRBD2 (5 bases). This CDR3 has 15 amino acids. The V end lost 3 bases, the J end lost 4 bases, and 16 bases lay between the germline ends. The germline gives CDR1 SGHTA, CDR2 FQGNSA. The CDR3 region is CASSFSGNPGYEQYF. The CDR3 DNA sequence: TGTGCCAGCAGCTTTTCCGGGAACCCGGGGTACGAGCAGTACTTC.

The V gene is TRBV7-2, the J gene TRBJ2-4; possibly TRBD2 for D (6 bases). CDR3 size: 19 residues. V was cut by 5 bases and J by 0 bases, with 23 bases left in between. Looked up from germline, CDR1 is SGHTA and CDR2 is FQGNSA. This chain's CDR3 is CASSGKEERGRLAKNIQYF. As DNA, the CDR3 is TGTGCCAGCAGCGGTAAAGAGGAACGAGGGAGGTTAGCCAAAAACATTCAGTACTTC.

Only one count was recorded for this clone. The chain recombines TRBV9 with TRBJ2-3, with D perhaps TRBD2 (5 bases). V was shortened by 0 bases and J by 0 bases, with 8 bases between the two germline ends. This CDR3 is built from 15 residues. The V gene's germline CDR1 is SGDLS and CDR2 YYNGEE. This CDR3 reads CASSVEGGSTDTQYF. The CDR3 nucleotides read TGTGCCAGCAGCGTAGAGGGCGGGAGCACAGATACGCAGTATTTT. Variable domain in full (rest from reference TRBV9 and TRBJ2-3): DSGVTQTPKHLITATGQRVTLRCSPRSGDLSVYWYQQSLDQGLQFLIQYYNGEERAKGNILERFSAQQFPDLHSELNLSSLELGDSALYFCASSVEGGSTDTQYFGPGTRLTVL.

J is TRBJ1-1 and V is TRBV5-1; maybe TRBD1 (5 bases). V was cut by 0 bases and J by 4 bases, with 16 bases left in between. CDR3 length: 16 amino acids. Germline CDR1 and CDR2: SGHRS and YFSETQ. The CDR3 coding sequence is TGCGCCAGCAGCTTGGGAGCGGGGGTCGTTAGCACTGAAGCTTTCTTT. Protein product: CASSLGAGVVSTEAFF.

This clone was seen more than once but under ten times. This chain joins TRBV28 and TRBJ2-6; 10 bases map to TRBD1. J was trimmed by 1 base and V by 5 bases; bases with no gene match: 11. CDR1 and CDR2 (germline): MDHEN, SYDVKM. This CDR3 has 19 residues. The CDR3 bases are TGTGCCAGCAGTACCTTGCTCGGACAGGGGGGGTCTGGGGCCAACGTCCTGACTTTC. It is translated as CASSTLLGQGGSGANVLTF.

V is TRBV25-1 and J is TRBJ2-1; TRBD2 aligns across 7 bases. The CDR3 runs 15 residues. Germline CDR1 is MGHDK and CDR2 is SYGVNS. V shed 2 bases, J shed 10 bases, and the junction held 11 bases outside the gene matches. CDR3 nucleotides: TGTGCCAGCAGTGAAGGCGGGAGAGGGAGGAGGGAGCAGTTCTTC. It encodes CASSEGGRGRREQFF.

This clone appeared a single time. The CDR3 DNA sequence: TGCGCCAGCAGCGCGACAGGGGGGGAAACAGATACGCAGTATTTT. Translating it yields CASSATGGETDTQYF. V gene TRBV5-1 combines with J gene TRBJ2-3; TRBD1 agrees at 9 bases. This CDR3 has 15 residues. J was trimmed by 3 bases and V by 4 bases; bases with no gene match: 6. Germline V gene lookup returns CDR1 SGHRS and CDR2 YFSETQ.

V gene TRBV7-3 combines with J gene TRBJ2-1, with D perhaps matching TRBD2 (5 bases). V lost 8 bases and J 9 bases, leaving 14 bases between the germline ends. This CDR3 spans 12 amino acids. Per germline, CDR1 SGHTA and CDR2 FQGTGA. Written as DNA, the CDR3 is TGTGCCAGCGGGTTGTTCGCGGGTGAGCAGTTCTTC. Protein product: CASGLFAGEQFF.

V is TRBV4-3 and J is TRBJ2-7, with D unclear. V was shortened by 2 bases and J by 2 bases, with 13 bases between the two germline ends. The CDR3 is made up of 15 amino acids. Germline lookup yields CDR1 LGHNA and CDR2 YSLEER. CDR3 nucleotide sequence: TGCGCCAGCAGCCAATCGTGGGCTACCCCCTACGAGCAGTACTTC. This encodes CASSQSWATPYEQYF.

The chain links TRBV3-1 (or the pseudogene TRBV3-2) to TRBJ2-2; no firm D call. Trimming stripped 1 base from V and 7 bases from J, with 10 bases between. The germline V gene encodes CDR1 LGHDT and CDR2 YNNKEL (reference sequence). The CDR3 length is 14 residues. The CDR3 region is CASSQGSFGGELFF. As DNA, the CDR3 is TGTGCCAGCAGCCAAGGTAGTTTTGGCGGGGAGCTGTTTTTT.

CDR3 residues: CASSPGQGPQGGYTF. The CDR3 DNA is TGTGCCAGCTCACCAGGTCAGGGGCCGCAGGGTGGCTACACCTTC. This chain links TRBV18 with TRBJ1-2; possible D gene TRBD1, 6 bases. Germline CDR1 is KGHSH and CDR2 is LQKENI. V lost 2 bases and J lost 7, with 17 bases in between. This CDR3 is built from 15 residues. Combining the CDR3 with reference TRBV18 and TRBJ1-2 gives the whole variable domain NAGVMQNPRHLVRRRGQEARLRCSPMKGHSHVYWYRQLPEEGLKFMVYLQKENIIDESGMPKERFSAEFPKEGPSILRIQQVVRGDSAAYFCASSPGQGPQGGYTFGSGTRLTVV.

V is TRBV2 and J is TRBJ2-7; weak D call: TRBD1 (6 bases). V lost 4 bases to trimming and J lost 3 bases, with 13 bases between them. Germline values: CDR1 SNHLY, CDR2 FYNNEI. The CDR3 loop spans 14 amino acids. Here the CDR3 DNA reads TGTGCCAGCAGTGTACAGGGCCCAATCTACGAGCAGTACTTC. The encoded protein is CASSVQGPIYEQYF.

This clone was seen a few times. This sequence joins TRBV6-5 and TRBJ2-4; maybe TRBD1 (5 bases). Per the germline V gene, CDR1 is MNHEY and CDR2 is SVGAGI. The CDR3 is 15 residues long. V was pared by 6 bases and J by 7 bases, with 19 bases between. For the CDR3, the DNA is TGTGCCAGCAGCCCCAATCAGGGTTGGGGCAACATTCAGTACTTC. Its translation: CASSPNQGWGNIQYF.

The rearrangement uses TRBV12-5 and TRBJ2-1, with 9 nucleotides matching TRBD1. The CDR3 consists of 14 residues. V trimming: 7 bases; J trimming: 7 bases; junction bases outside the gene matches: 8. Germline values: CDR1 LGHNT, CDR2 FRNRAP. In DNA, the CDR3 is TGTGCTAGTGCCAGGGGACAGGGAATAAATGAGCAGTTCTTC. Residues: CASARGQGINEQFF.